Below, one T cell receptor beta chain is given with its context. Its specificity is not known. This specimen comes from a study of T cell repertoires in cytomegalovirus infection. Study-level information: An indication of both CMV infection and matching HLA type came from public TCR beta signatures.

The V gene's germline CDR1 is SGHTA and CDR2 FQGNSA. The CDR3 has 16 amino acids. The germline V and J ends were trimmed by 5 bases and 7 bases, with 18 bases remaining between them. TCRdb analysed the reads with MiXCR anew, one entry per CDR3 protein. This sample yields 250,000 to 300,000 distinct CDR3 sequences, of which 22% are seen a single time; roughly a fifth belongs to the top ten. Overall study findings and caveats: Carriers of CMV and the relevant HLA type were discriminated by public TCR beta frequency.

The genes are TRBV7-2 and TRBJ1-6; no clear D gene. The origin of this receptor is a human donor in good health (CMV status not recorded). Some clones in this sample may be carry-over from other donors' samples. The sequencing used cultured PBMCs, collected from culture after CMV antigen stimulation. CDR3 bases: TGTGCCAGCAGCCCATTCCCCGCAGGCAGGAATTCACCCCTCCACTTT. Translation: CASSPFPAGRNSPLHF.